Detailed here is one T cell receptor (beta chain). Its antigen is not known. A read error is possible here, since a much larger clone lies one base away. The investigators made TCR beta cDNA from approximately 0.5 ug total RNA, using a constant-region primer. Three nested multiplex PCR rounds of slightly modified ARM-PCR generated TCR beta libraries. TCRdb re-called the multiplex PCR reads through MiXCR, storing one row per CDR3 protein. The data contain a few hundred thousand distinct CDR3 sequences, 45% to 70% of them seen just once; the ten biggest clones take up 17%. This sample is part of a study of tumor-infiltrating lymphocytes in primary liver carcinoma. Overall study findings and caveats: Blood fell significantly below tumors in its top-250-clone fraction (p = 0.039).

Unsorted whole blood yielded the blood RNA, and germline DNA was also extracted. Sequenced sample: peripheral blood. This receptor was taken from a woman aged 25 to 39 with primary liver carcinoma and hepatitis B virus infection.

The CDR3 loop reads CASRGTRTRLTDIQYF. The CDR3, as DNA: TGCGCCAGCAGGGGAACTCGGACTCGTCTCACAGACATTCAGTACTTC. The chain links TRBV10-1 to TRBJ2-4, with D tentatively TRBD2 (5 bases). CDR3 length: 16 residues. Trimming stripped 6 bases from V and 8 bases from J, with 23 bases between. CDR1 and CDR2 from the germline V gene are WNHNN and SYGVQD (reference sequence).